The clone carrying this T cell receptor (beta chain) appeared a few times. The antigen is unknown. One end of the junction is discordant with germline, which a read error may explain. This record belongs to a study of beta chain features in type 1 diabetes. cDNA synthesis used the whole RNA isolate, giving expressed TCRB sequences. The protocol was immunoSEQ multiplex PCR, while the TCRdb copy is restricted to in-frame clones and leaves out a portion. This sample has 300,000 to 350,000 clones, with under 8.5% found just once. Study outcomes and limitations: More deletions and fewer insertions at VDJ junctions were found in patients with type 1 diabetes.

Germline V gene sequence: CDR1 LNHNV, CDR2 YYDKDF (reference sequence). The CDR3 has 10 amino acids. Every single donor gave one heparinised blood draw, and these averaged around 110 mL. The sample comprised central memory CD4+ T cells from blood. This chain joins TRBV15 and TRBJ1-2, with 7 bases lining up with TRBD1. The receptor was derived from a woman aged 18-30 years in good health. CDR3 in amino acids: CATGLDRTVF. The CDR3 DNA is TGTGCCACCGGTCTGGACAGGACGGTATTC.